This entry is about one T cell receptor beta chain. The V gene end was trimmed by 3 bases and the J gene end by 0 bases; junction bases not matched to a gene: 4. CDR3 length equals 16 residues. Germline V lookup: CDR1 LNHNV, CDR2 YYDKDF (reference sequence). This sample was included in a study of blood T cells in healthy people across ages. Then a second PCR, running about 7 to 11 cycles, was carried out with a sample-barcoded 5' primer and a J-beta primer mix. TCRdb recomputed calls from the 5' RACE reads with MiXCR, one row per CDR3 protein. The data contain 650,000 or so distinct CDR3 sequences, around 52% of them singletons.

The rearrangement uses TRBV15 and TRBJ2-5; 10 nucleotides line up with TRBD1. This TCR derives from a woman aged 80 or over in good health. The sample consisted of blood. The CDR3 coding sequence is TGTGCCACCAGCAGGGGGGACAGGGGTAACCAAGAGACCCAGTACTTC. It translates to CATSRGDRGNQETQYF.